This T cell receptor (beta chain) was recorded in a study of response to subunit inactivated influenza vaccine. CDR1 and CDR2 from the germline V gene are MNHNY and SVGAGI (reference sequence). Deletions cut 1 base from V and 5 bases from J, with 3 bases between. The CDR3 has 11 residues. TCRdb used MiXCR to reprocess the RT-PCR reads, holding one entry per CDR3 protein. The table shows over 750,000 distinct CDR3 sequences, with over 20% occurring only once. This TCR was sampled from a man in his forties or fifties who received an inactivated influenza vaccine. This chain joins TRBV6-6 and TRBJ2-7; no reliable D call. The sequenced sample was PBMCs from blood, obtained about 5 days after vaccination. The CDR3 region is CASSYWDEQYF. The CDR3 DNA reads TGTGCCAGCAGTTACTGGGACGAGCAGTACTTC.